Listed here are 10 T cell receptor beta chains from one sample, sequenced in a study of blood T cell repertoires in COVID-19 (dated by TCRdb to 2020 to 2021). The method behind the library was the immunoSEQ multiplex PCR assay. TCRdb obtained this table from immuneACCESS and retained in-frame rearrangements with V and J assigned. These tables miss some clones; where compared with another copy, unresolved V genes account for less than half of the shortfall, and the remainder is unexplained. Counted in this sample were under 250,000 clones; about 89% of them appeared once. The leading ten clones occupy 1.5% to 2% of the sample. Sequenced input: peripheral blood. The origin of the receptors is a woman aged 55 to 70 who had recovered from COVID-19.

The count of this clone is one. This sample also contains other DNA sequences that code for the same CDR3. This chain uses TRBV19 with TRBJ2-2; 7 bases match TRBD1. The CDR3 runs to 14 residues. The germline gives CDR1 LNHDA, CDR2 SQIVND (reference sequence). V lost 3 bases to trimming and J lost 4 bases; unmatched junction nucleotides: 2. CDR3 protein: CASSIQGVTGELFF. CDR3 DNA sequence: TGTGCCAGTAGTATCCAGGGGGTCACCGGGGAGCTGTTTTTT.

The V and J genes are TRBV5-1 and TRBJ2-3; 8 bases line up with TRBD1. The CDR3 length is 18 residues. In germline, CDR1 is SGHRS, CDR2 YFSETQ. Trimming took 5 bases from V and 5 from J; bases not matched to a gene: 19. CDR3 region: CASRRDRRTGTRGDTQYF. Here the CDR3 DNA reads TGCGCCAGCAGACGGGACAGGAGGACTGGCACCCGGGGAGATACGCAGTATTTT.

This chain connects TRBV2 to TRBJ1-2; TRBD1 is a possible D gene (5 bases). The V end was cut by 7 bases, the J end by 1 base, with 13 bases between. Germline CDR1 reads SNHLY; CDR2 reads FYNNEI. This CDR3 contains 14 residues. In DNA form, the CDR3 reads TGTGCCAGCAAACGGTCCAGGGATAACTATGGCTACACCTTC. Translated: CASKRSRDNYGYTF.

The rearrangement joins TRBV7-2 to TRBJ2-7; 11 bases map to TRBD2. CDR3 size: 18 residues. Germline values: CDR1 SGHTA, CDR2 FQGNSA. The J segment lost 3 bases and the V segment lost 1 base, leaving 11 bases of the junction unmatched. CDR3 bases: TGTGCCAGCAGCTTAGTACCCCCACTAGCGGGGGCCCTCTACGAGCAGTACTTC. It codes for CASSLVPPLAGALYEQYF.

Turning to this clone: Mismatch with germline at one junction end may stem from a read error. J is TRBJ2-3 and V is TRBV7-7; D possibly corresponds to TRBD2 (7 bases). The CDR3 runs to 14 residues. Germline CDR1 SSHAT, CDR2 FNYEAQ (reference sequence). The CDR3 nucleotides read TGTGCTAGCAGCTTAGCGGGCAGGGGAGATACGCAGTATTTT. Translating it yields CASSLAGRGDTQYF.

The chain joins TRBV3-1 (or the pseudogene TRBV3-2) to TRBJ2-1; D remains unclear. The CDR3 runs 15 residues. Germline V gene sequence: CDR1 LGHDT, CDR2 YNNKEL (reference sequence). V was pared by 0 bases and J by 7 bases, with 13 bases between. CDR3 region: CASSQDFQDQNEQFF. The CDR3 DNA is TGTGCCAGCAGCCAAGATTTTCAGGATCAAAATGAGCAGTTCTTC.

The V and J genes are TRBV2 and TRBJ1-2; 10 positions agree with TRBD1. J gave up 4 bases and V 5 bases, and 1 base lay outside the gene matches. Looked up from germline, CDR1 is SNHLY and CDR2 is FYNNEI. The CDR3 consists of 13 residues. The CDR3 is CASSRDRGYGYTF. CDR3 bases: TGTGCCAGCAGTCGGGACAGGGGCTATGGCTACACCTTC.

The V and J genes are TRBV7-6 and TRBJ2-2; possible D gene TRBD1, 6 bases. The germline CDR1 and CDR2 sequences are SGHVS and FNYEAQ. The CDR3 runs to 17 residues. Trimming pared 5 bases from V and 4 bases from J, leaving 20 bases between. This CDR3 is CASSHRARESGTGELFF. The DNA for the CDR3 is TGTGCCAGCAGCCACAGGGCCAGAGAAAGCGGCACCGGGGAGCTGTTTTTT.

As to this clone: This sample includes further DNA sequences coding for the same CDR3. The V call is TRBV3-1 (or the pseudogene TRBV3-2), the J call TRBJ1-5, with 7 bases matching TRBD1. The germline CDR1 and CDR2 sequences are LGHDT and YNNKEL (reference sequence). V dropped 1 base and J dropped 4; count of bases not matched to a gene: 1. The CDR3 runs to 14 residues. CDR3 protein: CASSQGQGNQPQHF. CDR3 coding DNA: TGTGCCAGCAGCCAAGGACAGGGAAATCAGCCCCAGCATTTT.

This clone appeared a single time. This rearrangement joins TRBV11-3 to TRBJ1-2; D is perhaps TRBD1 (6 bases). V was pared by 5 bases and J by 4 bases, with 17 bases between. This CDR3 is built from 15 residues. CDR1 and CDR2 (germline): SGHNT, YENEEA. CDR3 amino acids: CASSTTGRPVYGYTF. In DNA, the CDR3 is TGTGCCAGCAGCACCACAGGGCGCCCAGTCTATGGCTACACCTTC.